Listed here are 20 T cell receptor beta chains from one sample, sequenced in a study of CD8 T cells in Susac syndrome. After extraction with the RNeasy kit, roughly 0.45 to 1 ug of the RNA was reverse transcribed using random hexamers. TCRdb re-derived calls from the immunoSEQ multiplex PCR reads in MiXCR, one entry per CDR3 protein. The sample has about 190,000 distinct CDR3 sequences, approximately 95% seen once. The sample was CD4+ T cells from PBMCs. The receptors derive from a human donor with Susac syndrome.

In nucleotides, the CDR3 is TGCAGTGCTAGTGCCTTACTAAGCTCCTACGAGCAGTACTTC. As protein: CSASALLSSYEQYF. The chain carries TRBV20-1 and TRBJ2-7; D gene ambiguous. V lost 3 bases and J lost 0, with 12 bases in between. In germline, CDR1 is DFQATT, CDR2 SNEGSKA (reference sequence). The CDR3 has 14 residues.

A word on this clonotype: The junction departs from the called germline gene at one end, perhaps through a read error. This sequence joins TRBV4-1 and TRBJ1-2, with D perhaps matching TRBD1 (5 bases). The CDR3 length is 15 residues. CDR1 MGHRA and CDR2 YSYEKL come from the germline V gene. This chain's CDR3 is CASSQEKDNNYVYTF. DNA of the CDR3: TGCGCCAGCAGCCAAGAAAAGGACAATAACTATGTCTACACCTTC.

The chain employs TRBV30 and TRBJ1-5; D is possibly TRBD1 (5 bases). The V gene's germline CDR1 is GTSNPN and CDR2 SVGIG (reference sequence). Trimming removed 1 base from V and 0 bases from J, with 10 bases in between. The CDR3 length is 15 residues. The CDR3 nucleotides read TGTGCCTGGAGTGAGGACGGGGCTAGCAATCAGCCCCAGCATTTT. Encoded protein: CAWSEDGASNQPQHF.

CDR3 protein: CASSQEVGANVLTF. For the CDR3, the DNA is TGTGCCAGCAGCCAAGAGGTCGGGGCCAACGTCCTGACTTTC. This chain uses TRBV3-1 with TRBJ2-6; unclear D gene. The CDR3 loop spans 14 amino acids. Germline V gene data show CDR1 as LGHDT and CDR2 as YNNKEL (reference sequence). Trimming took off 0 bases at V and 4 bases at J, with 4 bases between the two ends.

The J gene is TRBJ2-5, the V gene TRBV7-2, with a weak D call TRBD1 (6 bases). Per germline, CDR1 SGHTA and CDR2 FQGNSA. Trimming shortened V by 1 base and J by 1 base, and 10 bases separated the two germline ends. This CDR3 comprises 15 residues. The CDR3 bases are TGTGCCAGCAGCTTAGAGACAGGACCCCAAGAGACCCAGTACTTC. Amino acids: CASSLETGPQETQYF.

This clonotype was seen only once. The V and J genes are TRBV29-1 and TRBJ2-5; possible D gene TRBD2, 5 bases. The V end was cut by 6 bases, the J end by 5 bases, with 10 bases between. This CDR3 is 11 amino acids long. Per germline, CDR1 SQVTM and CDR2 ANQGSEA. The CDR3 is CSVASGETQYF. CDR3 nucleotide sequence: TGCAGCGTGGCCTCGGGGGAGACCCAGTACTTC.

J is TRBJ2-7 and V is TRBV6-2 or TRBV6-3; possible D gene TRBD1, 6 bases. V was pared by 6 bases and J by 5 bases, with 14 bases between. There are 13 residues in the CDR3. CDR1 and CDR2 from the germline V gene are MNHEY and SVGEGT. In DNA form, the CDR3 reads TGTGCCAGCAGATCCACAGGGAGACACGAGCAGTACTTC. It specifies CASRSTGRHEQYF.

This clonotype was observed a single time. This chain links TRBV7-9 with TRBJ1-1; TRBD1 might be the D (5 bases). Trimming left V 5 bases short and J 1 base short, with 14 bases between. The CDR3 has 15 amino acids. Germline V lookup: CDR1 SEHNR, CDR2 FQNEAQ (reference sequence). CDR3 region: CASSTGDLTNTEAFF. In DNA, the CDR3 is TGTGCCAGCAGCACCGGGGACTTGACGAACACTGAAGCTTTCTTT.

The chain carries TRBV12-3 or TRBV12-4 and TRBJ1-1; D unresolved. The germline V and J ends were trimmed by 2 bases and 8 bases, with 9 bases remaining between them. This CDR3 has 12 residues. CDR3 protein: CASSLKETEAFF. CDR3 nucleotides: TGTGCCAGCAGTTTAAAGGAGACAGAAGCTTTCTTT.

The V and J genes are TRBV20-1 and TRBJ2-7; 10 nucleotides match TRBD2. Trimming removed 7 bases from V and 6 bases from J; junction bases left unmatched: 6. The germline gives CDR1 DFQATT, CDR2 SNEGSKA (reference sequence). CDR3 size: 12 residues. The CDR3 bases are TGCAGTGTGGCTAGCGGGGGTGTCGAGCAGTACTTC. Protein product: CSVASGGVEQYF.

The chain recombines TRBV5-4 with TRBJ2-7; D is unclear. The V end lost 4 bases, the J end lost 3 bases, and 11 bases lay between the germline ends. Germline assignment: CDR1 SGHNT and CDR2 YYREEE (reference sequence). The CDR3 runs to 13 residues. In DNA, the CDR3 is TGTGCCAGCAGCGTGGGATTTAACTACGAGCAGTACTTC. This sequence encodes CASSVGFNYEQYF.

V usage is TRBV12-3 or TRBV12-4 and J usage is TRBJ2-5, with 13 bases fitting TRBD2. Losses at the gene ends were 2 bases for V and 13 bases for J; bases not matched to a gene: 4. This CDR3 has 13 residues. CDR3 sequence reads: CASSLTSGGAPYF. The DNA of the CDR3 is TGTGCCAGCAGTTTAACTAGCGGGGGGGCGCCGTACTTC.

The rearrangement joins TRBV19 to TRBJ2-5; a weak D match, TRBD2 (6 bases). CDR1 and CDR2 from the germline V gene are LNHDA and SQIVND (reference sequence). V lost 6 bases, J lost 6 bases, and 17 bases lay in between. There are 14 residues in the CDR3. CDR3 in amino acids: CASSPLALQKTQYF. The CDR3 DNA follows: TGTGCCAGTAGCCCACTAGCTCTACAGAAGACCCAGTACTTC.

The chain links TRBV20-1 to TRBJ2-1; TRBD2 aligns across 12 bases. The V gene's germline CDR1 is DFQATT and CDR2 SNEGSKA (reference sequence). There are 14 residues in the CDR3. The J segment lost 9 bases and the V segment lost 6 bases, leaving 9 bases of the junction unmatched. Written as DNA, the CDR3 is TGCAGTGCCTACCCTAGCGGGGGGGCGGTTGAGCAGTTCTTC. It translates to CSAYPSGGAVEQFF.

This sequence joins TRBV20-1 and TRBJ2-1; tentatively, D is TRBD1 (6 bases). Germline values: CDR1 DFQATT, CDR2 SNEGSKA (reference sequence). There are 13 residues in the CDR3. Between the trimmed V and J ends, which lost 3 bases and 10 bases, there was a span of 16 bases. In nucleotides, the CDR3 is TGCAGTGCTAGTTTGTCAGTGAGGGGGGAGCAGTTCTTC. Amino acids: CSASLSVRGEQFF.

The V and J genes are TRBV9 and TRBJ2-3; D gene unclear. V lost 0 bases to trimming and J lost 6 bases, with 11 bases between them. Germline values: CDR1 SGDLS, CDR2 YYNGEE. This CDR3 contains 14 residues. In nucleotides, the CDR3 is TGTGCCAGCAGCGTAGGAGGTTATGGGGATACGCAGTATTTT. This translates into CASSVGGYGDTQYF.

The genes are TRBV6-2 or TRBV6-3 and TRBJ2-3; no reliable D call. The germline V gene encodes CDR1 MNHEY and CDR2 SVGEGT. This CDR3 is 11 amino acids long. V was pared by 5 bases and J by 6 bases, with 6 bases between. CDR3 loop: CASSPLDTQYF. The DNA of the CDR3 is TGTGCCAGCAGTCCCCTGGATACGCAGTATTTT.

V and J are TRBV7-2 and TRBJ1-5; unclear D gene. The V end lost 2 bases, the J end lost 5 bases, and 13 bases lay between the germline ends. CDR1 and CDR2 (germline): SGHTA, FQGNSA. This CDR3 is built from 15 residues. The CDR3 sequence is CASSLSDASHQPQHF. The CDR3 nucleotides read TGTGCCAGCAGCTTAAGTGACGCGAGCCATCAGCCCCAGCATTTT.

The V and J genes are TRBV20-1 and TRBJ2-4, with a tentative D call TRBD2 (6 bases). This CDR3 region has 16 residues. V was pared by 4 bases and J by 3 bases, with 19 bases between. Germline loops: CDR1 DFQATT, CDR2 SNEGSKA (reference sequence). Here the CDR3 reads CSAKGLSVGGKNIQYF. The CDR3 DNA follows: TGCAGTGCTAAGGGCCTTAGCGTGGGGGGCAAAAACATTCAGTACTTC.

The J gene is TRBJ2-7, the V gene TRBV20-1; the match to TRBD1 covers 7 bases. With 4 bases clipped from V and 6 bases from J, the junction kept 12 bases outside the gene matches. Germline CDR1 DFQATT, CDR2 SNEGSKA (reference sequence). The CDR3 loop spans 14 amino acids. In DNA, the CDR3 is TGCAGTGCTACCTGGACAGGAAACTTCGGCGAGCAGTACTTC. It yields the protein CSATWTGNFGEQYF.